The rows below give T cell receptor beta chains drawn from one sample of a study of T cells after yellow fever vaccination. From the 5' RACE reads, TCRdb called clonotypes with MiXCR, one entry per CDR3 protein. The sample records about 340,000 distinct CDR3 sequences, roughly an eighth being singletons. The source material was CD4+ T cells sorted from PBMCs, sampled 15 days after the yellow fever booster vaccination. The receptors come from a man aged 18 to 30 who received the YFV17D yellow fever vaccine. Both conserved end residues are part of each CDR3. The order of the fields is V gene, clone size, J gene, D gene, CDR3 protein, CDR3 DNA. A D gene is named only where the DNA matches it firmly. Rows may omit the clone size; those that give it use once, few, many or a size class.

V gene: TRBV6-2/TRBV6-3; clone size: .; J gene: TRBJ1-2; D gene: TRBD1; CDR3 protein: CASSRQGFYGYTF; CDR3 DNA: TGTGCCAGCAGCCGACAGGGGTTCTATGGCTACACCTTC
V gene: TRBV5-1; clone size: many; J gene: TRBJ2-1; D gene: .; CDR3 protein: CASSLEQPNNEQFF; CDR3 DNA: TGCGCCAGCAGCTTGGAACAGCCGAACAATGAGCAGTTCTTC
V gene: TRBV12-3/TRBV12-4; clone size: .; J gene: TRBJ2-2; D gene: .; CDR3 protein: CASTQGWNTGELFF; CDR3 DNA: TGTGCCAGCACTCAGGGGTGGAACACCGGGGAGCTGTTTTTT
V gene: TRBV28; clone size: few; J gene: TRBJ1-6; D gene: .; CDR3 protein: CASMGYEGSPLHF; CDR3 DNA: TGTGCCAGCATGGGATACGAGGGCTCACCCCTCCACTTT
V gene: TRBV20-1; clone size: few; J gene: TRBJ2-1; D gene: .; CDR3 protein: CSARAYEQFF; CDR3 DNA: TGCAGTGCTAGAGCTTATGAGCAGTTCTTC
V gene: TRBV7-2; clone size: few; J gene: TRBJ2-3; D gene: TRBD2; CDR3 protein: CASSLRLAGSDTQYF; CDR3 DNA: TGTGCCAGCAGCTTACGGCTAGCGGGGTCAGATACGCAGTATTTT
V gene: TRBV2; clone size: few; J gene: TRBJ2-1; D gene: .; CDR3 protein: CASSVLGYNEQFF; CDR3 DNA: TGTGCCAGCAGTGTACTCGGATACAATGAGCAGTTCTTC
V gene: TRBV3-1; clone size: few; J gene: TRBJ1-2; D gene: .; CDR3 protein: CASSQEGQDKGYTF; CDR3 DNA: TGTGCCAGCAGCCAAGAAGGGCAGGATAAAGGCTACACCTTC
V gene: TRBV24-1; clone size: many; J gene: TRBJ2-1; D gene: .; CDR3 protein: CATSDPVGNEQFF; CDR3 DNA: TGTGCCACCAGTGATCCCGTAGGCAATGAGCAGTTCTTC
V gene: TRBV7-9; clone size: .; J gene: TRBJ2-3; D gene: .; CDR3 protein: CASNQGGIATDTQYF; CDR3 DNA: TGTGCCAGCAATCAGGGCGGTATAGCCACAGATACGCAGTATTTT
V gene: TRBV9; clone size: .; J gene: TRBJ2-2; D gene: TRBD1; CDR3 protein: CASSVLGQGFAGELFF; CDR3 DNA: TGTGCCAGCAGCGTACTTGGACAGGGGTTCGCCGGGGAGCTGTTTTTT
V gene: TRBV5-1; clone size: few; J gene: TRBJ2-1; D gene: TRBD1; CDR3 protein: CASSLAGQGANEQFF; CDR3 DNA: TGCGCCAGCAGCTTGGCCGGACAGGGGGCCAATGAGCAGTTCTTC
V gene: TRBV12-3/TRBV12-4; clone size: many; J gene: TRBJ2-3; D gene: .; CDR3 protein: CASRPQSTDTQYF; CDR3 DNA: TGTGCCAGCAGACCGCAGTCCACAGATACGCAGTATTTT
V gene: TRBV7-2; clone size: few; J gene: TRBJ1-6; D gene: .; CDR3 protein: CASSGRGSPLHF; CDR3 DNA: TGTGCCAGCAGCGGCAGGGGTTCACCCCTCCACTTT
V gene: TRBV7-2; clone size: .; J gene: TRBJ2-1; D gene: TRBD2; CDR3 protein: CASSSFAGGEDEQFF; CDR3 DNA: TGTGCCAGCAGCTCATTCGCGGGGGGTGAGGATGAGCAGTTCTTC
V gene: TRBV5-5; clone size: few; J gene: TRBJ2-5; D gene: .; CDR3 protein: CASTITEAGETQYF; CDR3 DNA: TGTGCCAGCACCATTACCGAGGCGGGGGAGACCCAGTACTTC
V gene: TRBV4-3; clone size: .; J gene: TRBJ1-6; D gene: .; CDR3 protein: CASSQDTGVWSPLHF; CDR3 DNA: TGCGCCAGCAGCCAAGACACCGGGGTTTGGTCACCCCTCCACTTT
V gene: TRBV21-1; clone size: many; J gene: TRBJ2-1; D gene: .; CDR3 protein: CASSSSGGNSYNEQFF; CDR3 DNA: TGTGCCAGCAGCAGTAGCGGGGGGAACTCCTACAATGAGCAGTTCTTC
V gene: TRBV6-5; clone size: .; J gene: TRBJ2-7; D gene: .; CDR3 protein: CASSYSKYLGPAERQTYEQYF; CDR3 DNA: TGTGCCAGCAGTTACTCGAAATATCTTGGCCCAGCAGAAAGACAGACCTACGAGCAGTACTTC
V gene: TRBV10-1; clone size: few; J gene: TRBJ2-1; D gene: .; CDR3 protein: CASSDGLSSYNEQFF; CDR3 DNA: TGCGCCAGCAGTGACGGATTGAGCTCCTACAATGAGCAGTTCTTC
V gene: TRBV6-5; clone size: few; J gene: TRBJ2-2; D gene: TRBD2; CDR3 protein: CASSRLARNTGELFF; CDR3 DNA: TGTGCCAGCAGTCGACTAGCGAGGAACACCGGGGAGCTGTTTTTT
V gene: TRBV7-9; clone size: .; J gene: TRBJ1-4; D gene: .; CDR3 protein: CASSLGGLEEKLFF; CDR3 DNA: TGTGCCAGCAGCTTAGGGGGGCTGGAGGAAAAACTGTTTTTT
V gene: TRBV15; clone size: .; J gene: TRBJ1-1; D gene: .; CDR3 protein: CATSRESSGTAFF; CDR3 DNA: TGTGCCACCAGCAGGGAAAGCTCTGGGACGGCTTTCTTT
V gene: TRBV12-3/TRBV12-4; clone size: many; J gene: TRBJ2-3; D gene: TRBD2; CDR3 protein: CASSLDSSGATDTQYF; CDR3 DNA: TGTGCCAGCAGTTTAGATTCTAGCGGGGCAACGGATACGCAGTATTTT
V gene: TRBV15; clone size: .; J gene: TRBJ1-3; D gene: .; CDR3 protein: CATSPRWGSGNTIYF; CDR3 DNA: TGTGCCACCAGCCCTAGGTGGGGATCTGGAAACACCATATATTTT
V gene: TRBV2; clone size: .; J gene: TRBJ2-7; D gene: .; CDR3 protein: CASSGTGENSYEQYF; CDR3 DNA: TGTGCCAGCAGTGGGACGGGAGAAAACTCCTACGAGCAGTACTTC
V gene: TRBV20-1; clone size: few; J gene: TRBJ1-6; D gene: .; CDR3 protein: CSATGTNSPLHF; CDR3 DNA: TGCAGTGCTACAGGGACTAATTCACCCCTCCACTTT
V gene: TRBV7-9; clone size: .; J gene: TRBJ1-2; D gene: .; CDR3 protein: CASTTTGIYGYTF; CDR3 DNA: TGTGCCAGCACAACAACAGGGATATATGGCTACACCTTC
V gene: TRBV6-1; clone size: .; J gene: TRBJ2-1; D gene: TRBD2; CDR3 protein: CASGPGGSVNEQFF; CDR3 DNA: TGTGCCAGCGGCCCGGGGGGGTCGGTCAATGAGCAGTTCTTC
V gene: TRBV16; clone size: .; J gene: TRBJ2-7; D gene: .; CDR3 protein: CASSQLLYEQYF; CDR3 DNA: TGTGCCAGCAGCCAATTACTCTACGAGCAGTACTTC
V gene: TRBV5-1; clone size: few; J gene: TRBJ2-3; D gene: .; CDR3 protein: CASSLAGPGITDTQYF; CDR3 DNA: TGCGCCAGCAGCTTGGCGGGCCCTGGGATTACAGATACGCAGTATTTT
V gene: TRBV6-2/TRBV6-3; clone size: few; J gene: TRBJ2-1; D gene: TRBD1; CDR3 protein: CASPMQGERDEQFF; CDR3 DNA: TGTGCCAGCCCGATGCAGGGGGAGAGGGATGAGCAGTTCTTC
V gene: TRBV5-4; clone size: .; J gene: TRBJ2-3; D gene: .; CDR3 protein: CASSSSTSPTDTQYF; CDR3 DNA: TGTGCCAGCAGCTCGTCCACTAGCCCCACAGATACGCAGTATTTT
V gene: TRBV29-1; clone size: .; J gene: TRBJ2-2; D gene: .; CDR3 protein: CSVGWNTGELFF; CDR3 DNA: TGCAGCGTGGGGTGGAACACCGGGGAGCTGTTTTTT
V gene: TRBV7-2; clone size: .; J gene: TRBJ2-3; D gene: .; CDR3 protein: CASSLVTVADTQYF; CDR3 DNA: TGTGCCAGCAGCTTAGTAACGGTCGCAGATACGCAGTATTTT
V gene: TRBV5-1; clone size: few; J gene: TRBJ1-1; D gene: .; CDR3 protein: CASSPGAGMNTEAFF; CDR3 DNA: TGCGCCAGCAGCCCTGGGGCAGGGATGAACACTGAAGCTTTCTTT
V gene: TRBV5-1; clone size: .; J gene: TRBJ2-2; D gene: .; CDR3 protein: CASSLFPGELFF; CDR3 DNA: TGCGCCAGCAGCTTGTTCCCCGGGGAGCTGTTTTTT
V gene: TRBV4-2; clone size: .; J gene: TRBJ2-2; D gene: TRBD2; CDR3 protein: CASSQAGGGITGELFF; CDR3 DNA: TGTGCCAGCAGCCAAGCGGGCGGGGGGATCACCGGGGAGCTGTTTTTT
V gene: TRBV12-3/TRBV12-4; clone size: .; J gene: TRBJ1-1; D gene: .; CDR3 protein: CASSANRAWGAEAFF; CDR3 DNA: TGTGCCAGCAGTGCCAACAGGGCGTGGGGCGCTGAAGCTTTCTTT
V gene: TRBV7-2; clone size: .; J gene: TRBJ2-1; D gene: TRBD2; CDR3 protein: CASSLISGESYNEQFF; CDR3 DNA: TGTGCCAGCAGCCTAATTAGCGGGGAATCCTACAATGAGCAGTTCTTC
V gene: TRBV10-3; clone size: .; J gene: TRBJ1-1; D gene: TRBD1; CDR3 protein: CAIGSRGQGGTEAFF; CDR3 DNA: TGTGCCATCGGATCAAGGGGACAGGGGGGGACTGAAGCTTTCTTT
V gene: TRBV6-4; clone size: .; J gene: TRBJ2-2; D gene: .; CDR3 protein: CASSVGGTPGNTGELFF; CDR3 DNA: TGTGCCAGCAGTGTCGGTGGGACACCTGGTAACACCGGGGAGCTGTTTTTT
V gene: TRBV7-2; clone size: .; J gene: TRBJ1-2; D gene: .; CDR3 protein: CASSSPSVPAYGYTF; CDR3 DNA: TGTGCCAGCAGCTCGCCCTCGGTTCCTGCCTATGGCTACACCTTC
V gene: TRBV12-3/TRBV12-4; clone size: many; J gene: TRBJ1-2; D gene: .; CDR3 protein: CASSQGRGYTF; CDR3 DNA: TGTGCCAGCAGCCAGGGACGGGGCTACACCTTC
V gene: TRBV6-2/TRBV6-3; clone size: many; J gene: TRBJ2-3; D gene: .; CDR3 protein: CASTYSLDTQYF; CDR3 DNA: TGTGCCAGCACCTACTCTCTCGATACGCAGTATTTT
V gene: TRBV5-6; clone size: .; J gene: TRBJ2-7; D gene: .; CDR3 protein: CASTRGSTYEQYF; CDR3 DNA: TGTGCCAGCACCCGGGGCAGTACCTACGAGCAGTACTTC
V gene: TRBV20-1; clone size: .; J gene: TRBJ2-7; D gene: TRBD2; CDR3 protein: CSARVQAGFYEQYF; CDR3 DNA: TGCAGTGCTAGAGTCCAAGCGGGGTTCTACGAGCAGTACTTC
V gene: TRBV29-1; clone size: .; J gene: TRBJ2-5; D gene: .; CDR3 protein: CSVRGGSQETQYF; CDR3 DNA: TGCAGCGTTCGAGGGGGATCCCAAGAGACCCAGTACTTC